These T cell receptor beta chains were read from a single sample in a study of blood T cell repertoires in COVID-19. Sequencing was performed with immunoSEQ multiplex PCR; in TCRdb, only in-frame clones are kept and a portion is missing. Here the sample spans approximately 280,000 clones, 86% being singletons. The sample comprised PBMCs or T cells enriched from blood (not recorded which). The receptors stem from a woman aged 18-30 years who had recovered from COVID-19. Each CDR3 is given with its conserved first and last residue. A D gene is named only where the DNA matches it firmly. Size is stated for part of the rows, as once, few or many counts, or as a class when the clone is expanded.

once	TRBV15	TRBJ1-2	NA	CATSRQRFWGYTF	TGTGCCACCAGCAGACAGCGCTTTTGGGGCTACACCTTC
NA	TRBV7-3	TRBJ2-7	TRBD2	CASSLSGGGSEQYF	TGTGCCAGCAGCTTAAGCGGGGGAGGGAGCGAGCAGTACTTC
NA	TRBV7-2	TRBJ1-3	NA	CASSLQSGSGNTIYF	TGTGCCAGCAGCTTACAGTCGGGCTCTGGAAACACCATATATTTT
NA	TRBV5-1	TRBJ2-5	TRBD2	CASSDRTSGWGETQYF	TGCGCCAGCAGCGATCGGACTAGCGGGTGGGGGGAGACCCAGTACTTC
NA	TRBV7-6	TRBJ1-1	TRBD1	CASSSLRQGNTEAFF	TGTGCCAGCAGCTCCCTCAGACAGGGGAACACTGAAGCTTTCTTT
NA	TRBV21-1	TRBJ2-3	NA	CASGLLAGSTDTQYF	TGTGCCAGCGGACTACTAGCGGGGTCCACAGATACGCAGTATTTT
NA	TRBV11-3	TRBJ2-7	NA	CASSLLHLYYEQYF	TGTGCCAGCAGCCTGTTACACCTTTACTACGAGCAGTACTTC
NA	TRBV19	TRBJ1-3	NA	CASSTTARQSGNTIYF	TGTGCCAGTAGTACGACGGCCCGACAGTCTGGAAACACCATATATTTT
NA	TRBV30	TRBJ1-2	NA	CAWSDRDPRVGGYTF	TGTGCCTGGAGTGACAGGGATCCCCGAGTAGGGGGCTACACCTTC
NA	TRBV30	TRBJ2-4	TRBD1	CAWSQGQGGDIQYF	TGTGCCTGGAGTCAGGGACAGGGGGGGGACATTCAGTACTTC
NA	TRBV9	TRBJ2-7	NA	CASSVGLGSGLSYEQYF	TGTGCCAGCAGCGTGGGCCTAGGGAGCGGGCTCTCCTACGAGCAGTACTTC
NA	TRBV7-8	TRBJ1-3	NA	CASSEEGGSGNTIYF	TGTGCCAGCAGCGAGGAAGGGGGCTCTGGAAACACCATATATTTT
NA	TRBV19	TRBJ2-3	NA	CASSFEGFSTDTQYF	TGTGCCAGTAGTTTTGAGGGATTTAGCACAGATACGCAGTATTTT
once	TRBV6-2/TRBV6-3	TRBJ1-5	NA	CASSHHGGEAKPQHF	TGTGCCAGCAGTCATCATGGGGGGGAGGCGAAGCCCCAGCATTTT
NA	TRBV30	TRBJ1-2	NA	CAWSPGQGYTF	TGTGCCTGGAGTCCTGGCCAGGGCTACACCTTC
NA	TRBV3-1/TRBV3-2	TRBJ1-3	TRBD1	CASSLRDRALLGRNTIYF	TGTGCCAGCAGCCTCCGGGACAGGGCTTTATTGGGCCGAAACACCATATATTTT
NA	TRBV6-6	TRBJ2-5	TRBD2	CASRALAGGPQETQYF	TGTGCCAGCAGAGCCCTGGCGGGGGGGCCCCAAGAGACCCAGTACTTC
NA	TRBV3-1/TRBV3-2	TRBJ1-5	NA	CASSRGRDNQPQHF	TGTGCCAGCAGCCGGGGCAGGGATAATCAGCCCCAGCATTTT
NA	TRBV4-1	TRBJ1-5	TRBD1	CASSHLTGLNQPQHF	TGCGCCAGCAGCCATTTGACAGGGCTCAATCAGCCCCAGCATTTT
few	TRBV30	TRBJ1-6	TRBD1	CAWSLTGDNSPLHF	TGTGCCTGGAGTTTGACAGGGGATAATTCACCCCTCCACTTT
NA	TRBV7-9	TRBJ2-4	NA	CASSLVGRGAKNIQYF	TGTGCCAGCAGCTTAGTTGGTCGGGGAGCCAAAAACATTCAGTACTTC
NA	TRBV30	TRBJ2-1	NA	CAWSVPIGLTTAGYNEQFF	TGTGCCTGGAGTGTTCCCATAGGATTGACGACTGCCGGATACAATGAGCAGTTCTTC
NA	TRBV18	TRBJ2-1	NA	CASWGRDGSIEQFF	TGTGCCAGCTGGGGTCGGGACGGGAGTATTGAGCAGTTCTTC
NA	TRBV6-4	TRBJ2-3	NA	CASSRGDTDTQYF	TGTGCCAGCAGTAGGGGCGACACAGATACGCAGTATTTT
NA	TRBV7-9	TRBJ2-7	NA	CASGEVGSLEQYF	TGTGCCAGCGGAGAGGTCGGTTCCCTCGAGCAGTACTTC
NA	TRBV3-1/TRBV3-2	TRBJ2-2	NA	CASSPPGDTGELFF	TGTGCCAGCAGCCCCCCAGGCGACACCGGGGAGCTGTTTTTT
NA	TRBV29-1	TRBJ1-1	NA	CSVEDEGRDTEAFF	TGCAGCGTTGAAGATGAGGGGAGGGACACTGAAGCTTTCTTT
NA	TRBV25-1	TRBJ2-5	TRBD1	CASSEGQGVETQYF	TGTGCCAGCAGTGAAGGACAGGGGGTGGAGACCCAGTACTTC
NA	TRBV7-2	TRBJ2-3	NA	CASSFQQGRTDTQYF	TGTGCCAGCAGCTTCCAACAGGGCCGCACAGATACGCAGTATTTT
NA	TRBV5-1	TRBJ2-5	TRBD2	CASSLEAASGETQYF	TGCGCCAGCAGCTTGGAAGCGGCTAGCGGGGAGACCCAGTACTTC
NA	TRBV9	TRBJ2-1	NA	CASSGGGNEQFF	TGTGCCAGCAGCGGAGGGGGCAATGAGCAGTTCTTC
NA	TRBV19	TRBJ1-2	NA	CASSLNLRARGGYTF	TGTGCCAGTAGTCTAAACCTTAGGGCCCGCGGGGGCTACACCTTC
NA	TRBV28	TRBJ2-7	TRBD2	CASSITTSGLNEQYF	TGTGCCAGCAGCATAACGACTAGCGGGCTCAACGAGCAGTACTTC